What follows are 5 T cell receptor beta chains derived from one specimen sequenced in a study of identical twins (dated by TCRdb to about 2016). Library method: 5' RACE. Data came from an Illumina HiSeq 2000. TCRdb reworked the public reads: Q25 trimming with fastp, MiXCR clone assembly, productive beta chains retained. Under each unique CDR3 protein, matching rows form one entry showing the most common genes and DNA. In this sample the table shows around 1.7 million distinct CDR3 sequences, around a third of which occur a single time. The ten biggest clones cover around 0.3% of the sample. Material for sequencing was cord blood. Source of these receptors: a newborn girl in good health.

This clonotype was observed a handful of times. The V gene is TRBV7-2, the J gene TRBJ1-1; TRBD1 matches at 9 bases. Losses at the gene ends were 4 bases for V and 4 bases for J; bases not matched to a gene: 7. The CDR3 runs 15 residues. The germline gives CDR1 SGHTA, CDR2 FQGNSA. This CDR3 reads CASSSTGTGITEAFF. The CDR3 DNA reads TGTGCCAGCAGCTCGACCGGGACAGGGATCACTGAAGCTTTCTTT.

The V call is TRBV7-8, the J call TRBJ2-3; 7 nucleotides match TRBD2. Trimming removed 0 bases from V and 8 bases from J; junction bases left unmatched: 2. The CDR3 is 13 residues long. Germline CDR1 and CDR2: SGHVS and FQNEAQ. CDR3 in amino acids: CASSLAGGITQYF. In DNA, the CDR3 is TGTGCCAGCAGCTTAGCCGGGGGGATTACGCAGTATTTT.

The rearrangement joins TRBV24-1 to TRBJ2-5, with D maybe TRBD1 (6 bases). The germline V gene has CDR1 KGHDR and CDR2 SFDVKD. The ends were cut back, 5 bases at V and 11 bases at J, with 17 bases in the middle. The CDR3 sequence is 13 residues long. The CDR3 coding sequence is TGTGCCACCAGTGCCAGGGGAAGAAATGAGCAGTACTTC. Its protein is CATSARGRNEQYF.

The V gene is TRBV10-3, the J gene TRBJ1-5; D remains unclear. V was shortened by 3 bases and J by 0 bases, with 12 bases between the two germline ends. Looked up from germline, CDR1 is ENHRY and CDR2 is SYGVKD. The CDR3 has 16 residues. Here the CDR3 reads CAISDKLKDSNQPQHF. The CDR3 DNA reads TGTGCCATCAGTGACAAGTTAAAGGATAGCAATCAGCCCCAGCATTTT.

This chain joins TRBV20-1 and TRBJ2-5; D is unclear. The J call may be in error: the DNA end matches TRBJ2-7 better. Germline V lookup: CDR1 DFQATT, CDR2 SNEGSKA (reference sequence). The CDR3 runs to 13 residues. The CDR3 loop is CSALGLVSGEQYF. CDR3 DNA: TGCAGTGCTCTCGGCTTAGTTTCGGGCGAGCAGTACTTC.